Listed below are T cell receptor beta chains from one sample, sequenced in a study of CD8+CD57+ T cells in acquired aplastic anemia. TCRdb redid the calling of the reads with MiXCR, one entry per CDR3 protein. The sample holds about 150,000 distinct CDR3 sequences, less than 45% seen once. Sample: sorted CD4+, CD8+, or CD8+CD57+ T cells (not recorded which) from PBMCs. The source is a human donor in good health, serving as a control. Both conserved end residues are part of each CDR3. The D gene is left open where the match is weak. Rows give clone size only sometimes, using once, few, many, or a class for an expanded clone.

D	size	V	J	length	CDR3	DNA
TRBD2	many	TRBV20-1	TRBJ2-1	14	CSGPGCGGDNEQFF	TGCAGTGGACCGGGGTGCGGGGGGGACAATGAGCAGTTCTTC
TRBD1	many	TRBV7-2	TRBJ2-6	17	CASSAAWDSSGANVLTF	TGTGCCAGCAGCGCCGCGTGGGACAGCTCTGGGGCCAACGTCCTGACTTTC
-	many	TRBV2	TRBJ1-1	16	CASQAEWGAGNTEAFF	TGTGCCAGTCAGGCGGAATGGGGGGCGGGGAACACTGAAGCTTTCTTT
TRBD1	-	TRBV19	TRBJ2-7	14	CASSTADTGGEGYF	TGTGCCAGTAGTACAGCCGACACAGGGGGCGAGGGGTACTTC
TRBD1	many	TRBV29-1	TRBJ1-2	14	CSVRTGYRNYGYTF	TGCAGCGTTAGGACAGGGTACCGTAACTATGGCTACACCTTC
TRBD2	many	TRBV20-1	TRBJ2-7	17	CSARGSTAGESSYEQYF	TGCAGTGCTAGAGGCTCTACGGCGGGAGAGTCTTCCTACGAGCAGTACTTC
TRBD2	few	TRBV5-1	TRBJ2-7	15	CASSSGLAETYEQCF	TGCGCCAGCAGTTCTGGACTAGCGGAAACCTACGAGCAGTGCTTC
-	-	TRBV4-1	TRBJ1-2	15	CASSQDHTGNYGYTF	TGCGCCAGCAGCCAAGATCACACAGGGAACTATGGCTACACCTTC
-	-	TRBV3-1	TRBJ1-2	13	CASSVREGGGYTF	TGTGCCAGCAGCGTCCGAGAAGGGGGTGGCTACACCTTC
-	-	TRBV29-1	TRBJ2-5	15	CSVDKPRGGRETQYF	TGCAGCGTTGATAAACCTAGGGGGGGAAGAGAGACCCAGTACTTC
-	-	TRBV7-6	TRBJ2-5	16	CASSLQPRGRQETQYF	TGTGCCAGCAGCTTACAGCCCCGGGGGAGACAAGAGACCCAGTACTTC
-	many	TRBV12-3/TRBV12-4	TRBJ1-6	16	CASSRNSQGLGSPLHF	TGTGCCAGCAGCCGGAACTCCCAGGGGTTAGGTTCACCCCTCCACTTT
TRBD2	many	TRBV7-9	TRBJ2-2	12	CARREGTGELFF	TGTGCCAGGCGGGAGGGCACCGGGGAGCTGTTTTTT
-	few	TRBV12-1	TRBJ2-1	18	CASSFFPPTPPRYNEQFF	TGTGCCAGCAGCTTTTTTCCCCCGACACCTCCCAGGTACAATGAGCAGTTCTTC
TRBD1	-	TRBV25-1	TRBJ1-5	16	CASNDQSGQGNQPQHF	TGTGCCAGCAATGACCAATCGGGACAGGGTAATCAGCCCCAGCATTTT
TRBD2	many	TRBV20-1	TRBJ2-5	13	CSATGLAEETQYF	TGCAGTGCTACGGGACTAGCGGAAGAGACCCAGTACTTC
-	many	TRBV19	TRBJ2-2	16	CASSNGGNTNTGELFF	TGTGCCAGTTCAAATGGGGGGAACACGAACACCGGGGAGCTGTTTTTT
-	many	TRBV7-8	TRBJ2-2	16	CASSSGRQYDSGELFF	TGTGCCAGCAGCTCGGGACGACAATACGACTCCGGGGAGCTGTTTTTT
-	once	TRBV9	TRBJ1-1	15	CASSGRGVTNTEAFF	TGTGCCAGCAGCGGACGGGGCGTGACGAACACTGAAGCTTTCTTT
TRBD1	-	TRBV20-1	TRBJ2-7	14	CSAGPGGRIAEQYF	TGCAGTGCTGGGCCAGGGGGTAGGATCGCCGAGCAGTACTTC
-	-	TRBV25-1	TRBJ2-3	13	CASSEFSSGTQYF	TGTGCCAGCAGTGAATTCTCAAGTGGGACGCAGTATTTT
TRBD1	many	TRBV18	TRBJ1-1	13	CASSGDRNTEAFF	TGTGCCAGCAGTGGGGACAGGAACACTGAAGCTTTCTTT
-	-	TRBV19	TRBJ2-5	10	CASNLGTQYF	TGTGCCAGTAATCTTGGGACCCAGTACTTC
-	many	TRBV20-1	TRBJ2-1	12	CSARVLQNEQFF	TGCAGTGCTAGAGTCCTACAAAATGAGCAGTTCTTC
-	few	TRBV7-9	TRBJ2-7	11	CATDSPYEQYF	TGTGCCACCGACAGCCCCTACGAGCAGTACTTC
TRBD1	-	TRBV11-2	TRBJ1-6	14	CASSLGQRHSPLHF	TGTGCCAGCAGCCTGGGACAGCGGCATTCACCCCTCCACTTT
TRBD1	-	TRBV10-3	TRBJ1-1	15	CAHPPDRGTFTEAFF	TGTGCCCACCCCCCAGACAGGGGTACCTTCACTGAAGCTTTCTTT
-	many	TRBV4-1	TRBJ1-4	17	CASSQDSRVLTNEKLFF	TGCGCCAGCAGCCAAGATAGCAGAGTACTGACTAATGAAAAACTGTTTTTT
-	-	TRBV10-3	TRBJ1-4	17	CAISPGRRPPRDEKLFF	TGTGCCATCAGCCCTGGACGAAGACCCCCGAGGGATGAAAAACTGTTTTTT
TRBD1	few	TRBV30	TRBJ1-2	17	CAWSFPGTGGLQYGYTF	TGTGCCTGGAGTTTCCCCGGGACAGGGGGCCTCCAATATGGCTACACCTTC
-	-	TRBV2	TRBJ1-2	17	CASSEENTFQAHYGYTF	TGTGCCAGCAGTGAAGAGAACACGTTCCAAGCCCACTATGGCTACACCTTC
-	many	TRBV19	TRBJ1-1	13	CASSQGTNTEAFF	TGTGCCAGTAGTCAGGGAACGAACACTGAAGCTTTCTTT
TRBD1	many	TRBV3-1	TRBJ1-6	16	CASSPIVGTGNSPLHF	TGTGCCAGCAGCCCAATAGTTGGGACAGGGAATTCACCCCTCCACTTT
-	-	TRBV7-2	TRBJ1-2	14	CASSHRDGPYGYTF	TGTGCCAGCAGCCATAGGGACGGCCCCTATGGCTACACCTTC
-	many	TRBV12-3/TRBV12-4	TRBJ1-1	12	CASLRWGAEAFF	TGTGCCAGCCTGAGATGGGGGGCTGAAGCTTTCTTT
TRBD2	many	TRBV20-1	TRBJ2-3	19	CSARDLELAGGPGTDTQYF	TGCAGTGCTAGAGATCTTGAGCTAGCGGGAGGGCCGGGCACAGATACGCAGTATTTT
-	many	TRBV7-6	TRBJ2-3	19	CASSPGLNWGGLYTDTQYF	TGTGCCAGCAGCCCTGGCCTAAATTGGGGTGGACTTTACACAGATACGCAGTATTTT
TRBD1	-	TRBV29-1	TRBJ1-5	17	CSVSGTGGPISNQPQHF	TGCAGCGTATCCGGGACAGGGGGCCCGATTAGCAATCAGCCCCAGCATTTT
-	many	TRBV11-2	TRBJ2-7	14	CASSLDRPSYEQYF	TGTGCCAGCAGCTTGGACCGACCTTCCTACGAGCAGTACTTC
-	few	TRBV30	TRBJ1-1	12	CAWSVSDPPTFF	TGTGCCTGGAGTGTATCCGACCCGCCGACTTTCTTT
-	-	TRBV7-7	TRBJ2-1	14	CVSGLGHPPNEQFF	TGTGTCAGCGGCCTAGGGCACCCACCCAATGAGCAGTTCTTC
-	many	TRBV6-5	TRBJ1-6	15	CASSYTPEGNSPLHF	TGTGCCAGCAGTTACACACCTGAGGGAAATTCACCCCTCCACTTT
TRBD2	many	TRBV20-1	TRBJ2-4	16	CSAAKTSGRLRNIQYF	TGCAGTGCTGCCAAGACCAGCGGGAGACTGAGAAACATTCAGTACTTC
-	-	TRBV18	TRBJ1-2	15	CASSPPGSYSYGYTF	TGTGCCAGCTCACCACCGGGGTCCTACTCCTATGGCTACACCTTC
-	-	TRBV15	TRBJ1-3	12	CASGRDWNTIYF	TGTGCTAGTGGGAGGGACTGGAACACCATATATTTT
-	many	TRBV12-3/TRBV12-4	TRBJ2-1	15	CASSRGTLSYNEQFF	TGTGCCAGCAGTAGAGGGACCCTCTCCTACAATGAGCAGTTCTTC
TRBD1	many	TRBV24-1	TRBJ1-2	14	CATSDRTGSYGYTF	TGTGCCACCAGTGACAGGACAGGGAGCTATGGCTACACCTTC
-	many	TRBV7-9	TRBJ2-1	18	CASSLAHGGLGSYNEQFF	TGTGCCAGCAGCTTAGCGCACGGGGGCTTGGGCTCCTACAATGAGCAGTTCTTC
-	once	TRBV20-1	TRBJ2-3	11	CSAPVGDTQYF	TGCAGTGCCCCGGTGGGGGATACGCAGTATTTT
-	-	TRBV5-4	TRBJ2-2	15	CASSLGGAYTGELFF	TGTGCCAGCAGCTTGGGGGGCGCCTACACCGGGGAGCTGTTTTTT
-	many	TRBV4-1	TRBJ2-5	14	CASSQSRGLGTQYF	TGCGCCAGCAGCCAGTCCAGGGGACTTGGGACCCAGTACTTC
TRBD1	-	TRBV24-1	TRBJ2-7	16	CATSSPGGRGTDEQYF	TGTGCCACCAGTTCCCCAGGGGGCAGGGGTACAGACGAGCAGTACTTC